These T cell receptor beta chains were read from a single sample in a study of T-cell reconstitution after alpha-beta-depleted transplantation in children. TCRdb used MiXCR to reprocess the PCR reads, holding one entry per CDR3 protein. Of fewer than 550,000 distinct CDR3 sequences in the sample, more than 9% are singletons; the top ten hold 2%. The material sequenced was PBMCs, taken before TCRalphabeta/CD19-depleted stem cell transplant. The receptor source for this set is a child aged 2-9 years with inherited bone marrow failure, due to receive a stem cell transplant. The CDR3 runs from the conserved cysteine through the conserved F or W. A D gene is named only where the DNA matches it firmly. Only some rows state a clone size, as once, few, many or a class for expanded clones.

>TRBV5-4|many|.|TRBJ2-3
TGTGCCAGCAGCTTGCCGGCCTCCAGGAGCACAGATACGCAGTATTTT
CASSLPASRSTDTQYF
>TRBV20-1|many|.|TRBJ1-1
TGCAGTGCTAGGGATAGGACAGTCCTCACTGAAGCTTTCTTT
CSARDRTVLTEAFF
>TRBV5-1|many|.|TRBJ1-6
TGCGCCAGCAGCTTAAGGGAGACTTCACCCCTCCACTTT
CASSLRETSPLHF
>TRBV4-1|.|TRBD2|TRBJ2-7
TGCGCCAGCAGCCGAGGGAATAGCGGGATTTACGAGCAGTACTTC
CASSRGNSGIYEQYF
>TRBV29-1|many|TRBD1|TRBJ2-7
TGCAGCGCCAACGACAGGGATTCCTACGAGCAGTACTTC
CSANDRDSYEQYF
>TRBV5-4|few|TRBD2|TRBJ2-5
TGTGCCAGCAGGCAAGCGGGAGAGTTAGAGACCCAGTACTTC
CASRQAGELETQYF
>TRBV7-9|few|TRBD2|TRBJ2-1
TGTGCCAGCAGCTCCCGACTAGCGGGAGGTGATGAGCAGTTCTTC
CASSSRLAGGDEQFF
>TRBV5-1|many|.|TRBJ1-2
TGCGCCAGCAGCTTGGCCACCGGGACCCTCGAGGGATATGGCTACACCTTC
CASSLATGTLEGYGYTF
>TRBV5-6|many|.|TRBJ1-4
TGTGCCAGCAGTTTGCTAGACAGGAATAATGAAAAACTGTTTTTT
CASSLLDRNNEKLFF
>TRBV7-9|few|.|TRBJ2-1
TGTGCCAGCAGCCCATCTATGCTGCAGTTCTTC
CASSPSMLQFF
>TRBV29-1|.|.|TRBJ2-3
TGCAGCGTTCTGGTGGCCGGACTCACAGATACGCAGTATTTT
CSVLVAGLTDTQYF
>TRBV20-1|.|.|TRBJ2-7
TGCAGTGCTCGATATCTGGACGAGCAGTACTTC
CSARYLDEQYF
>TRBV7-6|.|.|TRBJ2-1
TGTGCCAGCAGCCGTACAGGGAACCCCCTTTACAATGAGCAGTTCTTC
CASSRTGNPLYNEQFF
>TRBV19|.|TRBD2|TRBJ2-1
TGTGCCCGTACCCCAGTAGCGGGAGATGAGCAGTTCTTC
CARTPVAGDEQFF
>TRBV20-1|few|.|TRBJ2-7
TGCAGTGCTAGCCGCCGCGGAGCCGATTACGAGCAGTACTTC
CSASRRGADYEQYF
>TRBV20-1|many|TRBD2|TRBJ2-7
TGCAGTGCTAGAGGTGGAGGGAGGGCCGGATTTCAGTCTTACGAGCAGTACTTC
CSARGGGRAGFQSYEQYF
>TRBV4-3|few|.|TRBJ1-1
TGCGCCAGCGGACGGGAGAACACTGAAGCTTTCTTT
CASGRENTEAFF
>TRBV11-2|many|.|TRBJ2-5
TGTGCCAGCAGCTTACACGGGGGCGGGCAAGAGACCCAGTACTTC
CASSLHGGGQETQYF
>TRBV7-2|many|.|TRBJ2-2
TGTGCCAGCAGCTACATCACAACTAGTGGGGAGCTGTTTTTT
CASSYITTSGELFF
>TRBV7-2|many|.|TRBJ2-1
TGTGCCAGCAGCCCGTACGGGACTTCCTACCGCAATGAGCAGTTCTTC
CASSPYGTSYRNEQFF
>TRBV20-1|many|.|TRBJ1-4
TGCAGTGCTACCGGCACACCATCTAATGAAAAACTGTTTTTT
CSATGTPSNEKLFF
>TRBV28|once|.|TRBJ2-3
TGTGCCAGCTTAAAGGGGTGGGGGATTAGCACAGATACGCAGTATTTT
CASLKGWGISTDTQYF
>TRBV11-3|.|.|TRBJ2-1
TGTGCCAGCAGCTTAGAGGGAACCATTGAGCAGTTCTTC
CASSLEGTIEQFF
>TRBV14|few|.|TRBJ2-7
TGTGCCAGCAGTCAAAACGGGGGAGGCGAGCAGTACTTC
CASSQNGGGEQYF
>TRBV9|many|.|TRBJ2-5
TGTGCCAGCAGCGTAGCATCAATGGAGACCCAGTACTTC
CASSVASMETQYF
>TRBV7-9|few|.|TRBJ1-1
TGTGCCAGCAGCTTAGATGGGGATGGCACTGAAGCTTTCTTT
CASSLDGDGTEAFF
>TRBV7-9|many|.|TRBJ2-4
TGTGCCAGCAGCTTAAGGGCAGGGGTCGATGCCAAAAACATTCAGTACTTC
CASSLRAGVDAKNIQYF
>TRBV4-1|many|TRBD2|TRBJ2-1
TGCGCCAGCAGCCCCAGACTAGCGGGAGGGAACAATGAGCAGTTCTTC
CASSPRLAGGNNEQFF
>TRBV21-1|many|.|TRBJ2-3
TGTGCCAGCAGCTCCCCCCAGCGGGAGCTTATAACAGATACGCAGTATTTT
CASSSPQRELITDTQYF
>TRBV7-9|many|.|TRBJ2-3
TGTGCCAGCAGCTTAGAGGTCGCTACGCAGTATTTT
CASSLEVATQYF
>TRBV6-2/TRBV6-3|few|TRBD2|TRBJ2-7
TGTGCCAGCTGTCCAAGGACTAGCGGGACCTACGAGCAGTACTTC
CASCPRTSGTYEQYF